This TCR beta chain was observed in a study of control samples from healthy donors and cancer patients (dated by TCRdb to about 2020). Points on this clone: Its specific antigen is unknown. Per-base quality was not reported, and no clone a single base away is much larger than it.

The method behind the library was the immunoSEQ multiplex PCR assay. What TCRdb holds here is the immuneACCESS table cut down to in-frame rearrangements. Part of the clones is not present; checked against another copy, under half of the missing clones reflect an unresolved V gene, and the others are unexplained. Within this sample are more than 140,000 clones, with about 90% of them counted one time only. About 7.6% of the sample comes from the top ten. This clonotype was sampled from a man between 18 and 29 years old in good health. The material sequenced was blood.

The nucleotide sequence is TGTGCCAGCGGAAAGGAGGGCCGCAAAAACATTCAGTACTTC. Translated, this gives CASGKEGRKNIQYF. The sequence links TRBV13 to TRBJ2-4; TRBD2 might be the D gene, on 6 matching bases. Sequences PRHDT (CDR1) and FYEKMQ (CDR2) are obtained from the germline V gene (reference sequence). The CDR3 runs 14 amino acids, cysteine and phenylalanine included. Of the read, only the CDR3 DNA is kept; its 42 bases are in frame from base 1. At the junction V is shortened by 8 bases and J by 3 bases, with 14 bases in between.